The rows below give T cell receptor beta chains drawn from one sample of a study of blood T cell repertoires in COVID-19. Data came from immunoSEQ multiplex PCR; TCRdb stores just in-frame clones and leaves some out. Of a few hundred thousand clones in the sample, 85% to 90% were seen once. The material sequenced was PBMCs or T cells enriched from blood (not recorded which). These receptors were obtained from a young woman who had recovered from COVID-19. CDR3s include the opening cysteine and the closing phenylalanine or tryptophan. The order of the fields is V gene, CDR3 length, D gene, J gene, clone size, CDR3 protein, CDR3 DNA. A D gene is named only where the DNA matches it firmly. Not all rows give a size; the values are once, few, many and, for expanded clones, a class.

>TRBV2|16|TRBD2|TRBJ2-5|.
CASSDPLAGFQETQYF
TGTGCCAGCAGTGACCCCCTAGCGGGGTTCCAAGAGACCCAGTACTTC
>TRBV9|14|.|TRBJ1-2|once
CASSVAGAGWGYTF
TGTGCCAGCAGCGTAGCTGGGGCAGGGTGGGGCTACACCTTC
>TRBV25-1|12|.|TRBJ2-7|once
CASSEGVAEQYF
TGTGCCAGCAGTGAAGGAGTCGCCGAGCAGTACTTC
>TRBV9|13|.|TRBJ1-1|.
CASSVQGTSEAFF
TGTGCCAGCAGCGTCCAGGGTACTTCTGAAGCTTTCTTT
>TRBV5-1|14|TRBD2|TRBJ2-3|once
CASSLSGGANTQYF
TGCGCCAGCAGCCTTAGCGGGGGGGCGAATACGCAGTATTTT
>TRBV4-1|15|.|TRBJ1-6|.
CASSLLGRAGSPLHF
TGCGCCAGCAGCCTCCTGGGCAGGGCCGGTTCACCCCTCCACTTT
>TRBV25-1|15|TRBD1|TRBJ1-1|.
CASSVDRGPRTEAFF
TGTGCCAGCAGTGTCGACAGGGGGCCACGGACTGAAGCTTTCTTT
>TRBV6-1|15|TRBD1|TRBJ1-6|.
CASSEKGTGVSPLHF
TGTGCCAGCAGTGAAAAAGGGACAGGGGTTTCACCCCTCCACTTT
>TRBV9|15|TRBD1|TRBJ1-3|.
CASSTGGWSGNTIYF
TGTGCCAGCAGTACAGGGGGTTGGTCTGGAAACACCATATATTTT
>TRBV27|17|TRBD2|TRBJ2-5|.
CASSLIFAGGPGETQYF
TGTGCCAGCAGTTTAATCTTTGCGGGGGGGCCCGGAGAGACCCAGTACTTC
>TRBV10-1|16|.|TRBJ2-2|.
CASSESQGKRGGELFF
TGCGCCAGCAGTGAGTCTCAGGGGAAGAGGGGCGGGGAGCTGTTTTTT
>TRBV7-2|18|TRBD2|TRBJ2-5|few
CASSPYSSGGAIQETQYF
TGTGCCAGCAGCCCATACTCTAGCGGGGGGGCGATCCAAGAGACCCAGTACTTC
>TRBV24-1|12|.|TRBJ1-1|.
CATSDFTGEAFF
TGTGCCACCAGTGATTTTACCGGGGAAGCTTTCTTT
>TRBV7-6|17|TRBD2|TRBJ2-1|.
CASSAQTSGGAYNEQFF
TGTGCCAGCAGCGCCCAGACTAGCGGGGGGGCGTACAATGAGCAGTTCTTC
>TRBV7-2|16|.|TRBJ2-3|.
CASSRLFAGSTDTQYF
TGTGCCAGCAGCCGCCTATTTGCGGGGAGCACAGATACGCAGTATTTT
>TRBV27|14|.|TRBJ1-2|.
CASSLAAHYPGYTF
TGTGCCAGCAGTTTAGCGGCCCACTACCCTGGCTACACCTTC
>TRBV4-1|18|TRBD1|TRBJ1-5|.
CASSPGTGGVPRNQPQHF
TGCGCCAGCAGCCCCGGGACAGGGGGCGTCCCGCGGAATCAGCCCCAGCATTTT
>TRBV21-1|11|.|TRBJ1-2|.
CASFVYYGYTF
TGTGCCAGCTTCGTCTACTATGGCTACACCTTC
>TRBV5-4|15|TRBD2|TRBJ2-5|.
CASSFRTSSAQTQYF
TGTGCCAGCAGCTTTAGGACTAGTTCGGCACAGACCCAGTACTTC
>TRBV5-1|15|TRBD1|TRBJ1-1|.
CASSPEGASNTEAFF
TGCGCCAGCAGCCCAGAGGGGGCCTCGAACACTGAAGCTTTCTTT
>TRBV6-1|14|.|TRBJ1-4|.
CASSDRDPNEKLFF
TGTGCCAGCAGTGATCGGGATCCTAATGAAAAACTGTTTTTT
>TRBV28|16|.|TRBJ2-7|.
CASSLKGRVATYEQYF
TGTGCCAGCAGTTTAAAGGGCAGGGTGGCCACCTACGAGCAGTACTTC
>TRBV3-1/TRBV3-2|14|TRBD1|TRBJ2-1|.
CASSQAGTGHEQFF
TGTGCCAGCAGCCAGGCCGGGACAGGGCATGAGCAGTTCTTC
>TRBV6-1|17|TRBD1|TRBJ1-3|.
CASSEGLGTGSGNTIYF
TGTGCCAGCAGTGAAGGGTTGGGGACAGGGTCCGGAAACACCATATATTTT
>TRBV5-5|11|.|TRBJ1-2|.
CASSDSFGYTF
TGTGCCAGCAGCGACAGCTTTGGCTACACCTTC
>TRBV2|14|.|TRBJ1-4|.
CASTFGQPNEKLFF
TGTGCCAGCACCTTCGGACAGCCCAATGAAAAACTGTTTTTT
>TRBV7-9|14|.|TRBJ2-7|.
CASSSGLNSYEQYF
TGTGCCAGCAGCTCAGGGTTAAACTCCTACGAGCAGTACTTC
>TRBV6-5|13|TRBD1|TRBJ2-1|once
CASSWDSNNEQFF
TGTGCCAGCAGTTGGGACAGCAACAATGAGCAGTTCTTC
>TRBV30|17|TRBD2|TRBJ2-3|.
CAWSPRGSGSPTDTQYF
TGTGCCTGGAGTCCCCGAGGAAGCGGGAGTCCCACAGATACGCAGTATTTT
>TRBV10-3|15|.|TRBJ1-3|.
CAISESRGAGNTIYF
TGTGCCATCAGTGAGTCGCGAGGAGCTGGAAACACCATATATTTT
>TRBV19|15|TRBD2|TRBJ2-5|.
CASRVSGEISSTQYF
TGTGCCAGTAGGGTTAGCGGGGAAATTTCTAGCACCCAGTACTTC
>TRBV28|13|TRBD1|TRBJ1-1|once
CACRGQLSTEAFF
TGTGCCTGTAGGGGGCAGCTGAGCACTGAAGCTTTCTTT
>TRBV5-4|15|.|TRBJ1-6|.
CASSLGGGDNSPLHF
TGTGCCAGCAGCTTGGGCGGAGGCGATAATTCACCCCTCCACTTT
>TRBV4-2|14|.|TRBJ2-7|.
CASSQVDSSYEQYF
TGTGCCAGCAGCCAAGTCGACAGTTCCTACGAGCAGTACTTC
>TRBV6-2/TRBV6-3|14|.|TRBJ2-1|few
CASSYGGAYNEQFF
TGTGCCAGCAGTTACGGGGGCGCCTACAATGAGCAGTTCTTC
>TRBV5-4|12|TRBD1|TRBJ1-1|.
CASKTGVSEAFF
TGTGCCAGCAAAACAGGGGTTAGTGAAGCTTTCTTT
>TRBV27|11|.|TRBJ2-7|.
CASSYLREQYF
TGTGCCAGCAGTTACCTACGGGAGCAGTACTTC
>TRBV19|16|TRBD1|TRBJ1-2|.
CASRLRDRPTNYGYTF
TGTGCCAGTAGATTGAGGGACAGGCCCACTAACTATGGCTACACCTTC
>TRBV19|17|.|TRBJ1-4|.
CASSIDRGGAPNEKLFF
TGTGCCAGTAGTATAGATCGGGGGGGGGCCCCTAATGAAAAACTGTTTTTT
>TRBV19|15|.|TRBJ1-3|many
CASSPAGSSGNTIYF
TGTGCCAGTAGCCCGGCGGGTAGCTCTGGAAACACCATATATTTT
>TRBV19|13|.|TRBJ1-1|.
CASSISMNTEAFF
TGTGCCAGTAGTATCAGTATGAACACTGAAGCTTTCTTT
>TRBV24-1|12|TRBD1|TRBJ1-2|once
CATSDVGQALAF
TGTGCCACCAGTGATGTGGGACAGGCCTTGGCGTTC
>TRBV19|16|TRBD1|TRBJ1-5|.
CASSILGQGSNQPQHF
TGTGCCAGTAGTATTTTGGGACAGGGTAGCAATCAGCCCCAGCATTTT
>TRBV7-6|14|.|TRBJ2-7|.
CASSSTSLAHEQYF
TGTGCCAGCAGCTCAACCTCACTAGCCCACGAGCAGTACTTC
>TRBV2|14|.|TRBJ2-7|once
CATASRGSSYEQYF
TGTGCCACCGCGAGTCGGGGGAGCTCCTACGAGCAGTACTTC
>TRBV27|12|.|TRBJ1-2|.
CASSLPDYGYTF
TGTGCCAGCAGTTTACCTGACTATGGCTACACCTTC
>TRBV18|18|TRBD2|TRBJ2-3|.
CASSPPAGVDTLTDTQYF
TGTGCCAGCTCACCACCGGCGGGAGTGGACACCCTCACAGATACGCAGTATTTT
>TRBV19|16|.|TRBJ1-2|.
CASSIFDSASAYGYTF
TGTGCCAGTAGTATATTTGACAGCGCGTCCGCCTATGGCTACACCTTC
>TRBV12-3/TRBV12-4|11|.|TRBJ1-2|.
CASSLRGGYTF
TGTGCCAGCAGTTTACGGGGAGGCTACACCTTC
>TRBV15|14|TRBD1|TRBJ1-2|.
CATSKTGTAYGYTF
TGTGCCACCAGCAAAACCGGGACAGCCTATGGCTACACCTTC
>TRBV2|16|TRBD1|TRBJ1-6|.
CASRTTTGARGSPLHF
TGTGCCAGCAGGACAACAACAGGGGCCCGAGGTTCACCCCTCCACTTT
>TRBV5-6|13|.|TRBJ2-7|.
CASSFEVGNEQYF
TGTGCCAGCAGCTTCGAGGTCGGGAACGAGCAGTACTTC
>TRBV4-2|17|TRBD2|TRBJ2-1|once
CASSGDSGGRAYNEQFF
TGTGCCAGCAGCGGGGATAGCGGGGGACGGGCCTACAATGAGCAGTTCTTC
>TRBV7-9|18|TRBD1|TRBJ1-4|.
CASSNDRADFLTNEKLFF
TGTGCCAGCAGCAATGACAGGGCGGACTTTCTAACTAATGAAAAACTGTTTTTT